The entry below describes one T cell receptor beta chain. The target antigen is unknown. CDR3 length: 17 residues. Germline V CDR1 and CDR2: LGHNA, YSLEER. V was cut by 2 bases and J by 0 bases, with 14 bases left in between. This sample is part of a study of Ad26.COV2.S vaccination and SARS-CoV-2 variants. The assay was immunoSEQ multiplex PCR, and TCRdb's table has in-frame clones only and misses some. The profile shows approximately 240,000 clones, more than 75% of them singletons. Findings and caveats of the study: Placebo recipients trailed vaccine recipients in spike-specific TCR breadth.

Treatment meaning: over 15 received Ad26.COV2.S at low or high dose, single or two shots; about 5 received placebo; per-sample allocation not given. Samples were taken on day 63 after the first vaccine or placebo injection. The clonotype originates from a person between 18 and 65 years old who received the Ad26.COV2.S COVID-19 vaccine or a placebo. This chain connects TRBV4-3 to TRBJ2-1; TRBD1 is a possible D gene (5 bases). Sample: peripheral blood, taken in a trial of Ad26.COV2.S vaccine versus placebo. The CDR3 sequence: CASSQSQGVSSYNEQFF. The CDR3 region has the DNA TGCGCCAGCAGCCAATCCCAGGGCGTTAGCTCCTACAATGAGCAGTTCTTC.